Following are 17 T cell receptor beta chains from one sample sequenced in a study of PD-L1 blockade in urothelial cancer. Assay: immunoSEQ multiplex PCR; the TCRdb copy retains only in-frame clones and omits some. The table records more than 15,000 clones, around 90% of them present only once. The source was PBMCs, collected around atezolizumab (anti-PD-L1) treatment. The origin of the receptors is a man aged 45-65 years with urothelial cancer.

The V call is TRBV9, the J call TRBJ2-1; D call uncertain. The V end lost 2 bases, the J end lost 6 bases, and 6 bases lay between the germline ends. This CDR3 comprises 12 residues. Looked up from germline, CDR1 is SGDLS and CDR2 is YYNGEE. The CDR3: CASSVSLNEQFF. As DNA, the CDR3 is TGTGCCAGCAGCGTGAGCCTCAATGAGCAGTTCTTC. Together with reference TRBV9 and TRBJ2-1, the CDR3 gives the full variable domain: DSGVTQTPKHLITATGQRVTLRCSPRSGDLSVYWYQQSLDQGLQFLIQYYNGEERAKGNILERFSAQQFPDLHSELNLSSLELGDSALYFCASSVSLNEQFFGPGTRLTVL.

The genes are TRBV6-1 and TRBJ1-6; D possibly corresponds to TRBD1 (5 bases). This CDR3 has 13 amino acids. With 8 bases removed from V and 5 bases from J, the gap between germline ends came to 10 bases. Germline CDR1 reads MNHNS; CDR2 reads SASEGT. The CDR3 spells CASSGLDNSPLHF. The CDR3 bases are TGTGCCAGCTCGGGACTCGATAATTCACCCCTCCACTTT.

This clone was counted once. The rearrangement joins TRBV18 to TRBJ2-2, with TRBD1 as a possible D gene (6 bases). Germline loops: CDR1 KGHSH, CDR2 LQKENI. This CDR3 is 14 amino acids long. The V end was cut by 3 bases, the J end by 1 base, with 6 bases between. CDR3 residues: CASSPGQNTGELFF. CDR3 DNA: TGTGCCAGCTCACCGGGACAGAACACCGGGGAGCTGTTTTTT.

In its sample, this clone was seen once. This chain links TRBV27 with TRBJ2-3; 14 bases match TRBD2. CDR3 length equals 18 residues. J lost 4 bases, V lost 6 bases, and 12 bases had no gene match. From germline, CDR1 is MNHEY and CDR2 SMNVEV (reference sequence). The CDR3 spells CASRGGRGLAGVADTQYF. DNA for the CDR3: TGTGCCAGCAGGGGGGGCAGGGGACTAGCGGGAGTGGCAGATACGCAGTATTTT.

The gene calls are TRBV19 and TRBJ1-3; 9 bases agree with TRBD1. J lost 0 bases, V lost 5 bases, and 5 bases had no gene match. This CDR3 comprises 16 residues. CDR1 is LNHDA and CDR2 is SQIVND in the germline V gene (reference sequence). CDR3 sequence reads: CASSPTGQGSGNTIYF. CDR3 coding DNA: TGTGCCAGTAGTCCAACGGGACAGGGCTCTGGAAACACCATATATTTT.

The chain joins TRBV5-1 to TRBJ1-3; tentative D call: TRBD1 (5 bases). The V end was cut by 1 base, the J end by 1 base, with 9 bases between. The CDR3 runs to 15 residues. Germline values: CDR1 SGHRS, CDR2 YFSETQ. The CDR3 here is CASSLSGVSGNTIYF. DNA for the CDR3: TGCGCCAGCAGCTTGTCGGGGGTATCTGGAAACACCATATATTTT.

The V and J genes are TRBV5-6 and TRBJ2-2, with 14 bases matching TRBD2. V lost 3 bases, J lost 4 bases, and 8 bases stayed unmatched. The CDR3 has 18 residues. Germline CDR1 reads SGHDT; CDR2 reads YYEEEE. In DNA, the CDR3 is TGTGCCAGCAGCTCGACTAGCGGGAGGGCCCTCGGCACCGGGGAGCTGTTTTTT. Encoded protein: CASSSTSGRALGTGELFF.

The CDR3 sequence is CASGGGTVGNTIYF. The CDR3 nucleotides read TGTGCCAGCGGGGGCGGGACAGTTGGAAACACCATATATTTT. The V and J genes are TRBV6-6 and TRBJ1-3; 7 bases fit TRBD1. Trimming took 8 bases from V and 3 from J; bases not matched to a gene: 7. From germline, CDR1 is MNHNY and CDR2 SVGAGI (reference sequence). CDR3 length equals 14 residues.

This clone was seen a few times. This chain uses TRBV6-1 with TRBJ2-5, with D perhaps matching TRBD1 (6 bases). Trimming cost V 3 bases and J 4 bases, with 12 bases left between them. Germline V gene data show CDR1 as MNHNS and CDR2 as SASEGT. This CDR3 region has 14 residues. CDR3 protein: CASSEITGRETQYF. The DNA for the CDR3 is TGTGCCAGCAGTGAGATTACAGGGCGAGAGACCCAGTACTTC.

The gene calls are TRBV11-2 and TRBJ1-5, with TRBD1 as a possible D gene (5 bases). The CDR3 extends over 15 amino acids. Germline CDR1 and CDR2: SGHAT and FQNNGV. V lost 3 bases, J lost 3 bases, and 12 bases lay in between. The CDR3 coding sequence is TGTGCCAGCAGCTTGGGAGGGGCCCCCAATCAGCCCCAGCATTTT. It is translated as CASSLGGAPNQPQHF.

The chain recombines TRBV7-9 with TRBJ1-2; D remains ambiguous. Deletions cut 3 bases from V and 7 bases from J, with 12 bases between. Germline V CDR1 and CDR2: SEHNR, FQNEAQ (reference sequence). The CDR3 spans 13 residues. The CDR3 coding sequence is TGTGCCAGCAGCTTTATGGCTCTAGGTGGCTACACCTTC. It codes for CASSFMALGGYTF.

This clone was detected only a few times. The rearrangement joins TRBV7-6 to TRBJ2-5; TRBD1 matches 10 bases. From germline, CDR1 is SGHVS and CDR2 FNYEAQ. The CDR3 totals 15 residues. V dropped 1 base and J dropped 3; count of bases not matched to a gene: 2. Here the CDR3 reads CASSLGTGGKETQYF. The DNA for the CDR3 is TGTGCCAGCAGCTTAGGGACAGGGGGAAAAGAGACCCAGTACTTC.

The chain is built from TRBV9 and TRBJ2-7, with 7 bases that match TRBD2. Per germline, CDR1 SGDLS and CDR2 YYNGEE. Unmatched junction bases numbered 11, after V lost 3 bases and J lost 2 bases. This CDR3 region has 16 residues. The CDR3 sequence is CASSGNREAPAYEQYF. The CDR3 bases are TGTGCCAGCAGCGGAAATCGGGAGGCGCCGGCCTACGAGCAGTACTTC.

V usage is TRBV25-1 and J usage is TRBJ2-5; D is ambiguous. The CDR3 has 15 amino acids. Per the germline V gene, CDR1 is MGHDK and CDR2 is SYGVNS. V gave up 1 base and J gave up 2 bases, with 11 bases separating them. The CDR3 DNA reads as TGTGCCAGCAGTGAATTTTTTGGTACACAAGAGACCCAGTACTTC. Encoded protein: CASSEFFGTQETQYF.

The chain links TRBV9 to TRBJ1-2, with TRBD1 matching 7 bases. The germline V gene encodes CDR1 SGDLS and CDR2 YYNGEE. CDR3 length: 15 amino acids. Trimming at V came to 3 bases and at J to 0 bases, leaving 5 bases not matched to a gene. The CDR3 bases are TGTGCCAGCAGCGAGGACAGGCTTTCTAACTATGGCTACACCTTC. Amino acid sequence: CASSEDRLSNYGYTF.

This sequence joins TRBV9 and TRBJ2-7; no clear D. Germline V gene sequence: CDR1 SGDLS, CDR2 YYNGEE. Trimming stripped 0 bases from V and 7 bases from J, with 5 bases between. The CDR3 runs 11 residues. CDR3 nucleotides: TGTGCCAGCAGCGTAGGGAGTGAGCAGTACTTC. Translation gives CASSVGSEQYF.

The rearrangement links TRBV7-3 to TRBJ2-1; 8 nucleotides align to TRBD1. CDR1 and CDR2 (germline): SGHTA, FQGTGA. The V and J ends lost 5 bases and 4 bases, in that order; junction bases with no gene match: 10. CDR3 length: 16 residues. In DNA form, the CDR3 reads TGTGCCAGCAGCATCGGACAGGGTGCAAGGTACAATGAGCAGTTCTTC. Protein product: CASSIGQGARYNEQFF.